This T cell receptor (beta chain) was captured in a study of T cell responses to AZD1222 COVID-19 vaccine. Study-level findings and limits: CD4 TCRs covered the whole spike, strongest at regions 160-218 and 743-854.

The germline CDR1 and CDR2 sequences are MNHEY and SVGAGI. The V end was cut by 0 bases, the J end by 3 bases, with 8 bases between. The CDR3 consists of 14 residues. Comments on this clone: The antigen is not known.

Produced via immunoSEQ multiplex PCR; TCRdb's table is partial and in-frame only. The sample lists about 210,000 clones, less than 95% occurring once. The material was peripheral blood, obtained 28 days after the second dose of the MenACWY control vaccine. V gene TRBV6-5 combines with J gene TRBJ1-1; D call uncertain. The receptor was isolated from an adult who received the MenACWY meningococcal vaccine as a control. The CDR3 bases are TGTGCCAGCAGTTACTCAGGGTCAGACACTGAAGCTTTCTTT. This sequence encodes CASSYSGSDTEAFF.